The sequence of this TCR beta chain was determined in a study of blood T cell repertoires in COVID-19. The overall study: Sites across the United States, Italy and Spain contributed samples from acute and convalescent COVID-19. Nucleic acid was either cDNA or gDNA, and it came from T cells, B-cell-depleted T cells, or PBMCs.

Only in-frame clones appear in the TCRdb table, and some are missing; sequencing was by immunoSEQ multiplex PCR. The table shows 100,000 to 130,000 clones, with approximately 80% occurring only once. The CDR3 runs to 17 residues. With 2 bases removed from V and 3 bases from J, the gap between germline ends came to 19 bases. Germline values: CDR1 KGHSH, CDR2 LQKENI. The gene calls are TRBV18 and TRBJ1-2, with D uncertain. The clonotype originates from a man in his 70s with acute or convalescent COVID-19. The sample consisted of peripheral blood. The CDR3 DNA is TGTGCCAGCTCACCATATTCGGAACCCCCAAGCGACTATGGCTACACCTTC. Protein sequence: CASSPYSEPPSDYGYTF.